Given below is one TCR beta chain in context. Its cognate antigen is unknown. Sequenced by immunoSEQ multiplex PCR; TCRdb stores in-frame clones only, minus some. This sample carries about 98,000 clones, about 86% of them seen once, and the ten largest clones take 5%. This entry is derived from a study of T cell responses to AZD1222 COVID-19 vaccine. Study-wide points: Reportedly, nearly half of unique spike TCRs recognized epitopes outside B.1.351/B.1.1.7 mutations. Increased Spike-specific TCR breadth and depth were observed after two AZD1222 doses. Mapped onto spike, vaccine-associated CD4 TCRs spanned it and were dominant at 160-218 and 743-854. Clonal diversity was possibly underestimated; the donors were predominantly white British and more often female.

Germline CDR1 and CDR2: SGHRS and YFSETQ. V was clipped by 5 bases and J by 5 bases, with 16 bases between them. CDR3 size: 14 residues. This rearrangement joins TRBV5-1 to TRBJ1-2, with D possibly being TRBD1 (6 bases). The source material was peripheral blood, sampled on day 0 of AZD1222 vaccination. The TCR sequence derives from an adult in good health. As DNA, the CDR3 is TGCGCCAGCAGTCGGGACATCGGTGGGTATGGCTACACCTTC. This gives the protein CASSRDIGGYGYTF.